The TCR beta chain under discussion was sequenced for a study of blood T cell repertoires in COVID-19. This clone is labeled medium-sized. The CDR3 consists of 15 residues. Germline CDR1 is LNHDA and CDR2 is SQIVND (reference sequence). The J segment lost 0 bases and the V segment lost 3 bases, leaving 0 bases of the junction unmatched. Study processing details: The authors estimated nucleated cell counts from reference gene primer amplification. Libraries were prepared by immunoSEQ multiplex PCR; TCRdb keeps only in-frame clonotypes and omits some of them. That table supplies the V and J calls and clone size; D and trimming were determined from the DNA. The sample has some 100,000 clones, around four fifths seen once; the top ten hold roughly an eighth.

This clonotype originated in a woman between 65 and 79 years old with acute or convalescent COVID-19. Sequencing was carried out using peripheral blood. The rearrangement links TRBV19 to TRBJ2-1; 9 nucleotides align to TRBD1. CDR3: CASSMTGGSYNEQFF. DNA for the CDR3: TGTGCCAGTAGTATGACAGGGGGCTCCTACAATGAGCAGTTCTTC.